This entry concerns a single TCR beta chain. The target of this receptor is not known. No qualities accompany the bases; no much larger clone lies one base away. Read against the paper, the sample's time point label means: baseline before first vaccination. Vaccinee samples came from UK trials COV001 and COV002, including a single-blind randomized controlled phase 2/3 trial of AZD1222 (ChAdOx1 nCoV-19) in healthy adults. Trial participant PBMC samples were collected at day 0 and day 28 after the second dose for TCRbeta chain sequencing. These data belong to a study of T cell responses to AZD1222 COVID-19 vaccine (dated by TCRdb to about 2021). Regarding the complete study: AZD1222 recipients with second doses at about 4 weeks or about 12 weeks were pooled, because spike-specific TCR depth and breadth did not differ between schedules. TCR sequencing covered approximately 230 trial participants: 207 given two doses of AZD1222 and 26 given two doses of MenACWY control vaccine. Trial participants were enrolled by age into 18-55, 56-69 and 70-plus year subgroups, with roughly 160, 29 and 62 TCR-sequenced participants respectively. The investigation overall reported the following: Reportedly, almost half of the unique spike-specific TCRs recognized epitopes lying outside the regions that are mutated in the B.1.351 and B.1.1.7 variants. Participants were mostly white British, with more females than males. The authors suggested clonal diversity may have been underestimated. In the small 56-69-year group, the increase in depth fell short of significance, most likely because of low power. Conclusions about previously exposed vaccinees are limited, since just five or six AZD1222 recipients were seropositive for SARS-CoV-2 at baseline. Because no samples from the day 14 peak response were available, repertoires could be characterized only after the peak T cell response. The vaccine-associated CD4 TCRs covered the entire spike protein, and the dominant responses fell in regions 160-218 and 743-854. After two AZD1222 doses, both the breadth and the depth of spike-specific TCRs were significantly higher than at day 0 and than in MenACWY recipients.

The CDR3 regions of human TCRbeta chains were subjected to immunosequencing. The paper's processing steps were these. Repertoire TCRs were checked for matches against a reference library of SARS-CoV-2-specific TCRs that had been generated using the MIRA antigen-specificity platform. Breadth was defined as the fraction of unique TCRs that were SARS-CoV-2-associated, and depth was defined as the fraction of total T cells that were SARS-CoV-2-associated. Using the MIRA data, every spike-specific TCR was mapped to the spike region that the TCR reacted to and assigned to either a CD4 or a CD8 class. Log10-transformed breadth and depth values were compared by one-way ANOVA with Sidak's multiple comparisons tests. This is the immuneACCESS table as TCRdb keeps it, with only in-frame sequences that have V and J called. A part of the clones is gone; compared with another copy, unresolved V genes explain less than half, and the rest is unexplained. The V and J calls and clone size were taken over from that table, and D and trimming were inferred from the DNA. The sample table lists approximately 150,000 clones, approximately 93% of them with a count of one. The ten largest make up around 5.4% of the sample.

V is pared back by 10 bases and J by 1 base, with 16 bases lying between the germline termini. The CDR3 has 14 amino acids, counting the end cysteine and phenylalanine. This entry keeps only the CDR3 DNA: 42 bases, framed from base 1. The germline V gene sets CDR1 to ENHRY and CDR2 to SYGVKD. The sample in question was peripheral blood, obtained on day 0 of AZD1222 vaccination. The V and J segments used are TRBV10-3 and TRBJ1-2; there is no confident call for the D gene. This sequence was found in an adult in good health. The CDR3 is CATAWVTDNYGYTF. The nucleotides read TGTGCCACGGCGTGGGTTACGGATAACTATGGCTACACCTTC.